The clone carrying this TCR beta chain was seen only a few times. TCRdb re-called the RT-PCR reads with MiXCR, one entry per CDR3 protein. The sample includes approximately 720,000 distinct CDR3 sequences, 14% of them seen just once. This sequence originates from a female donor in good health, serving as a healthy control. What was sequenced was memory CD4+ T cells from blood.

The chain's CDR3 is CSARGFSYEQYF. DNA of the CDR3: TGCAGTGCTAGGGGGTTCAGCTACGAGCAGTACTTC. The rearrangement joins TRBV20-1 to TRBJ2-7; unclear D gene. Trimming pared 3 bases from V and 3 bases from J, leaving 9 bases between. CDR3 size: 12 residues. The germline V gene encodes CDR1 DFQATT and CDR2 SNEGSKA (reference sequence).